Listed here is a single T cell receptor (beta chain). Its antigen is currently unknown. This record belongs to a study of shared clonotypes between healthy human individuals. Study-wide results and limits: Limitation of the genetic and exposure-history diversity represented came from the few donors.

Data came from immunoSEQ multiplex PCR; TCRdb stores just in-frame clones and leaves some out. The repertoire includes approximately 2.5 million clones, more than 80% of them detected once, and around 0.14% sits in the top ten. The sample comprised naive CD4+ T cells sorted from blood. Specified subset: CD45RA+ positively selected. This TCR derives from a man between 18 and 29 years old in good health.

The CDR3 reads CASSLVDMNTEAFF. CDR3 coding DNA: TGTGCCAGCAGCTTGGTGGACATGAACACTGAAGCTTTCTTT. This chain links TRBV5-5 with TRBJ1-1; the D gene is possibly TRBD1 (5 bases). Germline lookup yields CDR1 SGHKS and CDR2 YYEKEE (reference sequence). The CDR3 runs to 14 residues. V lost 0 bases, J lost 0 bases, and 6 bases lay in between.